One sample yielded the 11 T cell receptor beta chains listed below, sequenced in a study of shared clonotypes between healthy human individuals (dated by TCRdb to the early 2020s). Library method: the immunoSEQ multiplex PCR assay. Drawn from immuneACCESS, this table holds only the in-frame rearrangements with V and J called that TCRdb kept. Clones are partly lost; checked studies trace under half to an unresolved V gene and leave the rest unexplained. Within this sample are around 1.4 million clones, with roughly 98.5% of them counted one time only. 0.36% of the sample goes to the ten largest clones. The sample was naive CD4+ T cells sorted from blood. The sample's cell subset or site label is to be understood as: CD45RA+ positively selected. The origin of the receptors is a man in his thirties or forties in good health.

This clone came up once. The CDR3 DNA is TGTGCCAGCAGCACAGGGCAAGAGACCCAGTACTTC. It codes for CASSTGQETQYF. The gene calls are TRBV6-5 and TRBJ2-5, with D tentatively TRBD1 (6 bases). Germline assignment: CDR1 MNHEY and CDR2 SVGAGI. The CDR3 runs 12 residues. The germline V and J ends were trimmed by 6 bases and 2 bases, with 7 bases remaining between them.

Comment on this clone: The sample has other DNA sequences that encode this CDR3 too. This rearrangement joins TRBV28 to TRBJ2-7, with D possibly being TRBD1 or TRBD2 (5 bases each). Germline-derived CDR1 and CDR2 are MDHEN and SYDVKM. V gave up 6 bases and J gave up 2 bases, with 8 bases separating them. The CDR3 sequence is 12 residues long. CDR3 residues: CASRKGPYEQYF. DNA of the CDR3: TGTGCCAGCAGGAAGGGACCCTACGAGCAGTACTTC.

CDR3 coding DNA: TGCGCCAGCAGCCTCGACAGGGATATCAATGAGCAGTTCTTC. Its translation is CASSLDRDINEQFF. The chain recombines TRBV10-1 with TRBJ2-1; TRBD1 aligns across 7 bases. V was pared by 6 bases and J by 6 bases, with 8 bases of the junction left unmatched. Per the germline V gene, CDR1 is WNHNN and CDR2 is SYGVQD (reference sequence). The CDR3 covers 14 residues.

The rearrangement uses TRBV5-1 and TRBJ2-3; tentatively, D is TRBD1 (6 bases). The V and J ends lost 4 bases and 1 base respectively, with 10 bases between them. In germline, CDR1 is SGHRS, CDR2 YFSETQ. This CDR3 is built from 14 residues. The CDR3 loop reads CASSPRQGTDTQYF. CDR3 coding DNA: TGCGCCAGCAGCCCACGACAGGGCACAGATACGCAGTATTTT.

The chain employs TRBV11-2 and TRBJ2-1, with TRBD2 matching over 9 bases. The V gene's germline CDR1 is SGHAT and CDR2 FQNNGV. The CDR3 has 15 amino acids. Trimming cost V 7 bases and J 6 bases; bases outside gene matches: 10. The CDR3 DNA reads TGTGCCAGCACTGACCTCGGACTAGCGATCAATGAGCAGTTCTTC. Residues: CASTDLGLAINEQFF.

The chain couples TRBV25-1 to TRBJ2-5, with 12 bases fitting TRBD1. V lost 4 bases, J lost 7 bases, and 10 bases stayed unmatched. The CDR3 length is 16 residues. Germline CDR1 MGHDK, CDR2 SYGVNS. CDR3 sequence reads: CASSANRDRGRGTQYF. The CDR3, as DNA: TGTGCCAGCAGTGCTAACCGGGACAGGGGGCGGGGGACCCAGTACTTC. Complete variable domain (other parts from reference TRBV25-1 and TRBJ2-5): EADIYQTPRYLVIGTGKKITLECSQTMGHDKMYWYQQDPGMELHLIHYSYGVNSTEKGDLSSESTVSRIRTEHFPLTLESARPSHTSQYLCASSANRDRGRGTQYFGPGTRLLVL.

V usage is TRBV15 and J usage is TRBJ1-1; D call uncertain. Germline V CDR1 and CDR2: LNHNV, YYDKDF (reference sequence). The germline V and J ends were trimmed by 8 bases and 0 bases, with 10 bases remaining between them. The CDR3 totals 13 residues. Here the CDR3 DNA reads TGTGCCACCTGTCGGAAGATGAACACTGAAGCTTTCTTT. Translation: CATCRKMNTEAFF.

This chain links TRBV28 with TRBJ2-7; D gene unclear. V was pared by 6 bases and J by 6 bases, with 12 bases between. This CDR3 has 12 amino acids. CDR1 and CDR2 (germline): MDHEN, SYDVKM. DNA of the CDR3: TGTGCCAGCAGCTGGAAAGGGTCCGAGCAGTACTTC. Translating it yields CASSWKGSEQYF.

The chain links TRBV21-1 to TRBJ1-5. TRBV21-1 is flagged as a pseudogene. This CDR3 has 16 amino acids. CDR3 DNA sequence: TGTGCCAGCAGCAAAGGGGGGGGACCGAGAGGGCAGCCCCAGCATTTT. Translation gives CASSKGGGPRGQPQHF.

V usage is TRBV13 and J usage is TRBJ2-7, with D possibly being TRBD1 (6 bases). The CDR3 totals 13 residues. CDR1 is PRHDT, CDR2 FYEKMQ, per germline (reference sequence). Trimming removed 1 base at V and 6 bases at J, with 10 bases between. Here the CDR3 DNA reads TGTGCCAGCAGCTTAGTATCAGGGGCCGAGCAGTACTTC. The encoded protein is CASSLVSGAEQYF.

The CDR3 bases are TGTGCCAGCTTATTAGCGGGAGGGCTGGAGCAGTACTTC. Amino acids: CASLLAGGLEQYF. This chain uses TRBV5-6 with TRBJ2-7, with 11 bases matching TRBD2. The CDR3 spans 13 residues. CDR1 SGHDT and CDR2 YYEEEE come from the germline V gene. The junction had 7 bases not matched to a gene; V was cut back by 7 bases and J by 7 bases. Full variable domain (remainder filled in from reference TRBV5-6 and TRBJ2-7): DAGVTQSPTHLIKTRGQQVTLRCSPKSGHDTVSWYQQALGQGPQFIFQYYEEEERQRGNFPDRFSGHQFPNYSSELNVNALLLGDSALYLCASLLAGGLEQYFGPGTRLTVT.